The T cell receptor beta chain under discussion was sequenced for a study of human T cells and chemical hapten exposure. This clonotype was recorded many times. From the RACE reads, TCRdb called clonotypes with MiXCR, one entry per CDR3 protein. This table has around 47,000 distinct CDR3 sequences, around 3.6% appearing once. Time point noted: healthy volunteer bleed at 6 weeks. Total RNA was isolated from unfractionated whole blood. The sequence was collected from a human donor in good health. Some clones in this sample may be carry-over from other donors' samples. Material for sequencing was whole blood.

The CDR3 spells CSARAGSISNQPQHF. DNA of the CDR3: TGCAGTGCTAGAGCCGGTAGCATTAGCAATCAGCCCCAGCATTTT. This chain links TRBV20-1 with TRBJ1-5, with D uncertain. This CDR3 region has 15 residues. Trimming stripped 1 base from V and 0 bases from J, with 10 bases between. CDR1 and CDR2 from the germline V gene are DFQATT and SNEGSKA (reference sequence).